The rows below give T cell receptor beta chains drawn from one sample of a study of T cells in Graves' hyperthyroidism and ophthalmopathy. TCRdb itself ran the multiplex PCR reads through MiXCR, one entry per CDR3 protein. The table shows about 760,000 distinct CDR3 sequences, with approximately 36% occurring only once. Sequenced input: blood. Receptor source: a woman aged 40-49 years with Graves' hyperthyroidism. Both conserved end residues are part of each CDR3. The D gene is left open where the match is weak. Clone size is given for some rows only: seen once, a few or many times, or a class if the clone is expanded.

CASSGTGAYNYGYTF TGTGCCAGCAGCGGTACAGGGGCCTATAACTATGGCTACACCTTC TRBV6-5 . TRBD1 TRBJ1-2
CASSMEEQETQYF TGTGCCAGTAGTATGGAGGAGCAAGAGACCCAGTACTTC TRBV19 many . TRBJ2-5
CASSRPLASGSTDTQYF TGTGCCAGCAGCCGACCCCTGGCTAGCGGGAGCACAGATACGCAGTATTTT TRBV7-9 . TRBD2 TRBJ2-3
CASRSTGEGGEAFF TGTGCCAGCAGGTCGACAGGGGAAGGTGGTGAAGCTTTCTTT TRBV25-1 many TRBD1 TRBJ1-1
CASSFRPDQETQYF TGCGCCAGCAGCTTTCGACCGGACCAAGAGACCCAGTACTTC TRBV5-1 few . TRBJ2-5
CASSGSGTQYF TGTGCCAGCAGTGGTTCGGGGACCCAGTACTTC TRBV25-1 . . TRBJ2-5
CASSPSGTGVYGYTF TGTGCCAGCAGTCCCTCGGGGACAGGGGTTTATGGCTACACCTTC TRBV12-3/TRBV12-4 many TRBD1 TRBJ1-2
CASNAGPPEAFF TGTGCCAGCAATGCAGGGCCCCCTGAAGCTTTCTTT TRBV7-9 many . TRBJ1-1
CASSQWDTEAFF TGTGCCAGCAGTCAATGGGACACTGAAGCTTTCTTT TRBV14 . . TRBJ1-1
CSPGSGPFQETQYF TGCAGCCCAGGTAGCGGACCCTTCCAAGAGACCCAGTACTTC TRBV20-1 many . TRBJ2-5
CSVEDAEPEAFF TGCAGCGTTGAAGATGCGGAGCCAGAAGCTTTCTTT TRBV29-1 . . TRBJ1-1
CSVGQPYEQYF TGCAGCGTTGGTCAGCCCTACGAGCAGTACTTC TRBV29-1 many . TRBJ2-7
CASSRGRNPQHF TGTGCCAGCAGCAGGGGACGAAACCCCCAGCATTTT TRBV28 few . TRBJ1-5
CAISEANTEAFF TGTGCCATCAGTGAAGCTAACACTGAAGCTTTCTTT TRBV10-3 many . TRBJ1-1
CAWNSGSVVHEQYF TGTGCCTGGAACTCGGGATCGGTTGTCCACGAGCAGTACTTC TRBV30 . . TRBJ2-7
CASSLVLPRTSSNSPLHF TGTGCCAGCAGCTTAGTCCTCCCGAGGACAAGTAGTAATTCACCCCTCCACTTT TRBV5-6 . . TRBJ1-6
CASSFQGGPGANVLTF TGTGCCAGCAGCTTCCAAGGGGGTCCTGGGGCCAACGTCCTGACTTTC TRBV12-3/TRBV12-4 many . TRBJ2-6
CASSFDRDGPYEQYF TGTGCCAGCAGTTTCGACCGGGACGGCCCTTACGAGCAGTACTTC TRBV6-2/TRBV6-3 . . TRBJ2-7
CASSQDRIETAAYEQYF TGCGCCAGCAGCCAAGATCGCATTGAGACAGCCGCCTACGAGCAGTACTTC TRBV4-3 few . TRBJ2-7
CASRASAGGKETQYF TGTGCCAGCAGGGCCTCCGCAGGGGGGAAAGAGACCCAGTACTTC TRBV25-1 . . TRBJ2-5
CASSSGQGQSPLHF TGTGCCAGCAGCTCCGGACAGGGGCAGTCACCCCTCCACTTT TRBV7-8 . TRBD1 TRBJ1-6
CASSLAVEGSGANVLTF TGTGCCAGCAGCTTAGCCGTGGAGGGATCTGGGGCCAACGTCCTGACTTTC TRBV7-9 . . TRBJ2-6
CASSLIFGSTGELFF TGTGCTAGCAGCTTAATTTTTGGGTCCACCGGGGAGCTGTTTTTT TRBV7-7 . . TRBJ2-2
CASSKTAPRVPGELFF TGTGCCAGCAGTAAAACCGCCCCGCGAGTTCCCGGGGAGCTGTTTTTT TRBV25-1 many . TRBJ2-2
CASSGTELNEKLFF TGTGCCAGCAGTGGGACGGAACTTAATGAAAAACTGTTTTTT TRBV2 . . TRBJ1-4
CASSGLPGQGNQPQHF TGTGCCAGTAGTGGATTGCCGGGACAGGGCAATCAGCCCCAGCATTTT TRBV19 many TRBD1 TRBJ1-5
CASSQEWTANTEAFF TGTGCCAGCAGCCAAGAATGGACAGCAAACACTGAAGCTTTCTTT TRBV12-3/TRBV12-4 few . TRBJ1-1
CSALSGSETQYF TGCAGTGCTCTGTCGGGTAGTGAGACCCAGTACTTC TRBV20-1 many . TRBJ2-5
CASSDYQQGSYEQYF TGCGCCAGCAGTGACTATCAACAGGGTTCCTACGAGCAGTACTTC TRBV10-1 many . TRBJ2-7
CSASIPGQIYEQYF TGCAGTGCTAGCATCCCGGGACAGATTTACGAGCAGTACTTC TRBV20-1 few TRBD1 TRBJ2-7
CASRGTATLSENTIYF TGTGCCAGCAGAGGGACAGCTACTCTTTCGGAAAACACCATATATTTT TRBV25-1 . TRBD1 TRBJ1-3
CSVAVNSNQPQHF TGCAGCGTTGCAGTTAATAGCAATCAGCCCCAGCATTTT TRBV29-1 many . TRBJ1-5
CASSLPGGRAFF TGTGCCAGCAGCCTACCCGGGGGGCGAGCTTTCTTT TRBV3-1 . . TRBJ1-1
CASSPWDRLAGAQYF TGTGCCAGCAGCCCTTGGGACAGACTAGCTGGGGCCCAGTACTTC TRBV3-1 few . TRBJ2-5
CSGGTPSGTQYF TGCAGCGGAGGGACTCCCTCGGGTACGCAGTATTTT TRBV29-1 few . TRBJ2-3
CASSEFFTDTQYF TGCGCCAGCAGCGAATTCTTCACAGATACGCAGTATTTT TRBV10-1 . . TRBJ2-3
CASSGYPFYGYTF TGTGCCAGCAGCGGATATCCATTCTATGGCTACACCTTC TRBV9 many . TRBJ1-2
CASRGFGTAGGYTF TGTGCCAGCAGAGGATTCGGGACAGCCGGTGGCTACACCTTC TRBV6-6 . TRBD1 TRBJ1-2
CAISESRQAFF TGTGCCATCAGTGAGAGCCGACAGGCTTTCTTT TRBV10-3 few . TRBJ1-1
CAISEFDTGELFF TGTGCCATCAGTGAGTTCGACACCGGGGAGCTGTTTTTT TRBV10-3 many . TRBJ2-2
CASSLSHHGTVYSNDGYTF TGTGCCAGCAGCCTCTCACACCACGGGACAGTATATAGTAACGATGGCTACACCTTC TRBV11-2 . TRBD1 TRBJ1-2
CAIRDLALKETQYF TGTGCCATCAGGGACCTAGCTCTAAAAGAGACCCAGTACTTC TRBV10-3 . . TRBJ2-5
CASGNRYGYTF TGTGCCAGCGGAAACCGCTATGGCTACACCTTC TRBV28 . . TRBJ1-2
CATSPPGQGLPNYGYTF TGTGCCACCAGTCCTCCGGGACAGGGCTTGCCTAACTATGGCTACACCTTC TRBV24-1 many TRBD1 TRBJ1-2
CASSEGTYRAGEKLFF TGTGCCAGCAGTGAGGGTACATACAGGGCCGGCGAAAAACTGTTTTTT TRBV6-6 few . TRBJ1-4
CATSAEGGYSNQPQHF TGTGCCACCAGTGCTGAGGGGGGGTATAGCAATCAGCCCCAGCATTTT TRBV24-1 many . TRBJ1-5
CASSSDRATEAFF TGTGCCAGCAGCTCGGACAGGGCCACTGAAGCTTTCTTT TRBV7-2 many TRBD1 TRBJ1-1
CASSQVRDRGFNQPQHF TGCGCCAGCAGCCAAGTCCGGGACAGGGGGTTCAATCAGCCCCAGCATTTT TRBV4-1 . TRBD1 TRBJ1-5
CASSPGTGLEAFF TGTGCCAGCAGCCCCGGGACAGGGCTCGAAGCTTTCTTT TRBV7-9 many TRBD1 TRBJ1-1
CASSLVRGNQPQHF TGTGCCAGCAGTTTGGTAAGGGGGAATCAGCCCCAGCATTTT TRBV28 few . TRBJ1-5
CASSLATGGRWNYGYTF TGTGCCAGCAGCCTAGCTACAGGGGGAAGGTGGAACTATGGCTACACCTTC TRBV7-9 many TRBD1 TRBJ1-2
CASSVDGAFGSPLHF TGTGCCAGCAGCGTAGATGGGGCATTTGGATCACCCCTCCACTTT TRBV9 . . TRBJ1-6
CSAPGTDLYGYTF TGCAGCGCCCCAGGGACAGACCTCTATGGCTACACCTTC TRBV29-1 few TRBD1 TRBJ1-2
CASSLEADFTEAFF TGTGCCAGCAGCTTGGAAGCAGATTTCACTGAAGCTTTCTTT TRBV5-6 . . TRBJ1-1
CASSQDHRRLRGSETQYF TGTGCCAGCAGCCAAGATCACCGGCGACTCAGGGGTTCCGAGACCCAGTACTTC TRBV14 . . TRBJ2-5
CASTRARATEAFF TGCGCCAGCACCAGGGCCAGGGCCACTGAAGCTTTCTTT TRBV10-2 . . TRBJ1-1
CASSLGRWSYNSPLHF TGTGCCAGCAGCTTAGGCCGGTGGTCCTATAATTCACCCCTCCACTTT TRBV13 . . TRBJ1-6
CASSIWGTEAFF TGTGCCAGTAGTATATGGGGGACTGAAGCTTTCTTT TRBV19 many . TRBJ1-1
CAGSSQENTEALF TGCGCCGGCAGCTCTCAGGAGAACACTGAAGCTTTGTTT TRBV5-1 . . TRBJ1-1
CASRYPGMRGYTF TGTGCCAGCAGGTATCCAGGGATGCGGGGCTACACCTTC TRBV7-2 many . TRBJ1-2